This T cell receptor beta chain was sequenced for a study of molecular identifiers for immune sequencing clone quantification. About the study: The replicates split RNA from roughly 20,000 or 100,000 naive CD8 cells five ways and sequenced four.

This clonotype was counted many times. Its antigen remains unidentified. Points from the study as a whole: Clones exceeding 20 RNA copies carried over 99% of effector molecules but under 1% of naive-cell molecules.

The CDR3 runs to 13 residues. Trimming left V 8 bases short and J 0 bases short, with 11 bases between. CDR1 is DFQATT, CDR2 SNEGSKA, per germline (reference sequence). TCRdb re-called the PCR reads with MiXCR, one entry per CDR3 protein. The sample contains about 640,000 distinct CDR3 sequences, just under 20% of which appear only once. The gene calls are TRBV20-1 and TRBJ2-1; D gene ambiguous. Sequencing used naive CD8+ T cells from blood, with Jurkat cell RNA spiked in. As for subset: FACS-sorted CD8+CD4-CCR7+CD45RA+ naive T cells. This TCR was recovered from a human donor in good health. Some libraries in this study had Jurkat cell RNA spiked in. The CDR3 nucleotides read TGCAGTCCGACAAAGGCCTCCTACAATGAGCAGTTCTTC. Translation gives CSPTKASYNEQFF.